What follows describes a single T cell receptor beta chain. Its specificity is unknown. This sample stems from a study of tumor-infiltrating lymphocytes in localized non-small cell lung cancer. Looking at the study overall: Each patient gave resected tumor and non-adjacent uninvolved lung tissue. The study, taken as a whole, reports: Tumors had more T cell infiltration than uninvolved lung, per TCRbeta sequencing and CD3 counts.

Method: immunoSEQ multiplex PCR; TCRdb's copy keeps in-frame clones and lacks some. The sample yields 9,500 to 13,000 clones, roughly 80% seen once. CDR1 is SGHDT and CDR2 is YYEEEE in the germline V gene. This CDR3 contains 15 residues. V gave up 4 bases and J gave up 2 bases, with 13 bases separating them. The chain has TRBV5-6 and TRBJ1-3; D may be TRBD1 (5 bases). The specimen sequenced was uninvolved lung tissue not adjacent to the tumor. This sequence originates from a human donor with non-small cell lung cancer. The DNA for the CDR3 is TGTGCCAGCAGCCCGGGGGAACGGCCTGGAAACACCATATATTTT. This gives the protein CASSPGERPGNTIYF.